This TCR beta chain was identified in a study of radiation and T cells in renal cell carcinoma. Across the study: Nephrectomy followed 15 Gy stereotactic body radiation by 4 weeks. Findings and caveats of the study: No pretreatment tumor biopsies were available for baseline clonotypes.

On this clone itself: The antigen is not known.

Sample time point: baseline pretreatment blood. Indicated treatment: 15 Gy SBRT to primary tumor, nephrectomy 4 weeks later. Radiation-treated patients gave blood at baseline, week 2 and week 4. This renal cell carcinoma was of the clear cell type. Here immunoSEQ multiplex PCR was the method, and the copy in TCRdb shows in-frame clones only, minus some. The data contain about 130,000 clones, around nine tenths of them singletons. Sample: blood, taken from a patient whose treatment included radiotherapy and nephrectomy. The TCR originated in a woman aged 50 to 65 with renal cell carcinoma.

The CDR3 protein is CASSLKGQPNEKLFF. As DNA, the CDR3 is TGTGCCAGCAGCTTAAAGGGCCAGCCTAATGAAAAACTGTTTTTT. The chain has TRBV7-9 and TRBJ1-4; no reliable D call. V was trimmed by 2 bases and J by 3 bases, leaving 10 bases between them. Germline CDR1 reads SEHNR; CDR2 reads FQNEAQ (reference sequence). The CDR3 has 15 amino acids. Filled out from reference TRBV7-9 and TRBJ1-4, the complete variable domain reads DTGVSQNPRHKITKRGQNVTFRCDPISEHNRLYWYRQTLGQGPEFLTYFQNEAQLEKSRLLSDRFSAERPKGSFSTLEIQRTEQGDSAMYLCASSLKGQPNEKLFFGSGTQLSVL.